This TCR beta chain was retrieved from a study of CD8+ T cells in alopecia areata. Study-level background: Twice a day, 5 to 10 mg of oral tofacitinib was administered to treated patients.

Regarding the study as a whole: Among the cells sequenced in scalp samples are also the resident alphabeta T cells of normal skin. It was lesional scalp, especially alopecia totalis/universalis, that showed higher clonality than normal scalp.

Extracted RNA was reverse transcribed, and the resulting cDNA served as sequencing template. Profiled with immunoSEQ multiplex PCR; TCRdb holds only in-frame clones, not every one. The data contain some 240,000 clones, 57% of them seen just once; the ten biggest clones take up more than 0.4%. The CDR3 runs to 19 residues. The V gene end was trimmed by 1 base and the J gene end by 0 bases; junction bases not matched to a gene: 8. Germline CDR1 is SGHTA and CDR2 is FQGNSA. Those with alopecia areata gave lesional scalp punch biopsies and peripheral blood. This clone came up a few times. Its antigen is unidentified.

The specimen comprised CD4+ T cells sorted from blood, sampled at week 0. The V and J genes are TRBV7-2 and TRBJ1-6; TRBD1 aligns across 8 bases. The TCR comes from a human donor with alopecia areata. The CDR3 DNA reads TGTGCCAGCAGCTTAGGCAGGGGGCGCGATAGCTCCTATAATTCACCCCTCCACTTT. Its protein product is CASSLGRGRDSSYNSPLHF.